One and the same sample provided the 24 T cell receptor beta chains below, sequenced in a study of T cell changes during pregnancy in multiple sclerosis. The data were produced by immunoSEQ multiplex PCR, yet TCRdb's version contains in-frame clones alone and is incomplete. The profile covers 85,000 to 90,000 clones, with approximately 95% appearing a single time and approximately 1.7% taken by the ten largest. The sample was peripheral blood, taken after pregnancy. The receptors were gathered from a female donor in good health, enrolled as a control in a pregnancy study.

The chain combines TRBV2 with TRBJ2-7; 10 positions agree with TRBD2. V lost 6 bases, J lost 7 bases, and 0 bases stayed unmatched. The CDR3 is 11 residues long. Per the germline V gene, CDR1 is SNHLY and CDR2 is FYNNEI. CDR3 nucleotide sequence: TGTGCCAGCAGACTAGCGGGGGAGCAGTACTTC. This encodes CASRLAGEQYF.

The genes are TRBV27 and TRBJ1-5; 9 bases align to TRBD1. Germline values: CDR1 MNHEY, CDR2 SMNVEV (reference sequence). The ends lost 5 bases at V and 2 bases at J; junction bases unmatched: 10. The CDR3 is 17 amino acids. The CDR3 spells CASSLHKGQGGNQPQHF. CDR3 DNA: TGTGCCAGCAGTCTTCATAAGGGACAGGGTGGCAATCAGCCCCAGCATTTT.

This chain connects TRBV4-1 to TRBJ2-5; TRBD1 agrees at 9 bases. Germline trimming cut 4 bases from V and 4 bases from J; bases unmatched to any gene: 4. This CDR3 region has 14 residues. Germline CDR1 reads MGHRA; CDR2 reads YSYEKL. CDR3 sequence (DNA): TGCGCCAGCAGCCCCAACAGGGGGCCAGAGACCCAGTACTTC. The encoded protein is CASSPNRGPETQYF.

The V gene is TRBV2, the J gene TRBJ2-1; TRBD2 matches at 9 bases. CDR1 is SNHLY and CDR2 is FYNNEI in the germline V gene. Trimming removed 4 bases from V and 2 bases from J; junction bases left unmatched: 3. This CDR3 comprises 15 residues. CDR3 amino acids: CASSVGGRAYNEQFF. The CDR3 nucleotides read TGTGCCAGCAGTGTCGGCGGGAGGGCCTACAATGAGCAGTTCTTC.

J is TRBJ2-5 and V is TRBV5-1; possibly TRBD2 for D (6 bases). Germline loops: CDR1 SGHRS, CDR2 YFSETQ. The CDR3 spans 16 residues. The V end was cut by 2 bases, the J end by 2 bases, with 16 bases between. This CDR3 is CASSLLGGGSQETQYF. The CDR3 DNA sequence: TGCGCCAGCAGCTTATTGGGGGGAGGAAGTCAAGAGACCCAGTACTTC.

In this sample, this clone turned up once. V gene TRBV5-1 combines with J gene TRBJ2-5, with D hard to call. Germline CDR1 SGHRS, CDR2 YFSETQ. The germline V and J ends were trimmed by 2 bases and 5 bases, with 4 bases remaining between them. The CDR3 is 11 amino acids. CDR3 sequence: CASSFAETQYF. CDR3 DNA: TGCGCCAGCAGCTTTGCGGAGACCCAGTACTTC.

This chain connects TRBV11-1 to TRBJ1-1, with D maybe TRBD1 (6 bases). Germline assignment: CDR1 SGHAT and CDR2 FQDESV (reference sequence). The CDR3 is made up of 15 amino acids. With 4 bases removed from V and 1 base from J, the gap between germline ends came to 13 bases. CDR3: CASSYDYRENTEAFF. The DNA of the CDR3 is TGTGCCAGCAGCTACGACTACAGGGAGAACACTGAAGCTTTCTTT.

The chain recombines TRBV6-5 with TRBJ2-7; 11 nucleotides line up with TRBD1. CDR1 MNHEY and CDR2 SVGAGI come from the germline V gene. After removal of 8 bases from V and 4 bases from J, the junction contained 7 bases not matched to a gene. The CDR3 is 14 residues long. The CDR3 protein is CASQSGTGGYEQYF. The CDR3 bases are TGTGCCAGCCAAAGTGGGACAGGGGGGTACGAGCAGTACTTC.

The chain has TRBV28 and TRBJ2-1; 8 bases align to TRBD2. CDR3 length equals 16 residues. V was clipped by 7 bases and J by 5 bases; unmatched bases: 13. Germline V CDR1 and CDR2: MDHEN, SYDVKM. CDR3 DNA sequence: TGTGCCAGCAATCAAGCGGGAGAGAAGGTTGACAATGAGCAGTTCTTC. Translating gives CASNQAGEKVDNEQFF.

The chain uses TRBV6-4 and TRBJ2-3; 9 bases are shared with TRBD2. V lost 0 bases, J lost 0 bases, and 4 bases stayed unmatched. Looked up from germline, CDR1 is MRHNA and CDR2 is SNTAGT. The CDR3 loop spans 17 amino acids. The CDR3, as DNA: TGTGCCAGCAGTGACTCCCCTAGCGGGATCAGCACAGATACGCAGTATTTT. Protein: CASSDSPSGISTDTQYF.

The chain joins TRBV9 to TRBJ2-5, with 15 bases matching TRBD2. Germline V lookup: CDR1 SGDLS, CDR2 YYNGEE. The J segment lost 1 base and the V segment lost 3 bases, leaving 4 bases of the junction unmatched. The CDR3 is 17 residues long. The CDR3: CASSGTSGRAGQETQYF. In nucleotides, the CDR3 is TGTGCCAGCAGCGGGACTAGCGGGAGGGCCGGCCAAGAGACCCAGTACTTC.

This rearrangement joins TRBV2 to TRBJ1-1; the D gene is possibly TRBD1 (5 bases). The CDR3 runs to 15 residues. The germline V gene has CDR1 SNHLY and CDR2 FYNNEI. The V end lost 10 bases, the J end lost 5 bases, and 23 bases lay between the germline ends. DNA of the CDR3: TGTGCCACCACCTCCGACCAGGGTGGGTATACTGAAGCTTTCTTT. Protein: CATTSDQGGYTEAFF.

The chain carries TRBV25-1 and TRBJ2-1; 10 bases line up with TRBD1. The CDR3 sequence is 15 residues long. Germline lookup yields CDR1 MGHDK and CDR2 SYGVNS. J was trimmed by 6 bases and V by 2 bases; bases with no gene match: 4. CDR3 DNA: TGTGCCAGCAGTGAAGGGACAGGGGTGCGCAATGAGCAGTTCTTC. Protein sequence: CASSEGTGVRNEQFF.

This chain connects TRBV6-1 to TRBJ2-7; 8 bases agree with TRBD1. CDR3 length: 14 amino acids. Germline V gives CDR1 MNHNS, CDR2 SASEGT. With 6 bases clipped from V and 5 bases from J, the junction kept 9 bases outside the gene matches. CDR3 in DNA: TGTGCCAGCAGAGTGGACAGGGTAACCCACGAGCAGTACTTC. Its protein product is CASRVDRVTHEQYF.

The chain links TRBV7-9 to TRBJ1-1; 9 bases fit TRBD1. There are 15 residues in the CDR3. Losses at the gene ends were 5 bases for V and 3 bases for J; bases not matched to a gene: 7. Germline V gene lookup returns CDR1 SEHNR and CDR2 FQNEAQ (reference sequence). The CDR3 coding sequence is TGTGCCAGCAGCGGTCCCGGGACAGGGTACACTGAAGCTTTCTTT. Its translation is CASSGPGTGYTEAFF.

The chain is built from TRBV19 and TRBJ1-5; tentatively, D is TRBD1 (5 bases). The CDR3 has 16 amino acids. Trimming stripped 0 bases from V and 0 bases from J, with 9 bases between. CDR1 is LNHDA and CDR2 is SQIVND in the germline V gene (reference sequence). The CDR3 sequence: CASSIDLGVSNQPQHF. In DNA form, the CDR3 reads TGTGCCAGTAGTATAGATCTAGGGGTTAGCAATCAGCCCCAGCATTTT.

The J gene is TRBJ1-1, the V gene TRBV5-4, with D possibly matching TRBD1 (6 bases). Germline V gives CDR1 SGHNT, CDR2 YYREEE (reference sequence). Trimming cost V 4 bases and J 0 bases, with 13 bases left between them. This CDR3 region has 15 residues. The CDR3 DNA reads TGTGCCAGCAGCGGATGGGGGCTCATGAACACTGAAGCTTTCTTT. Its translation: CASSGWGLMNTEAFF.

This clone was counted once. The V gene is TRBV5-4, the J gene TRBJ2-4, with a possible D match to TRBD2 (7 bases). CDR1 is SGHNT, CDR2 YYREEE, per germline (reference sequence). The CDR3 consists of 14 residues. V was clipped by 1 base and J by 7 bases, with 12 bases between them. The chain's CDR3 is CASSLRGATNIQYF. In DNA form, the CDR3 reads TGTGCCAGCAGCTTGCGGGGGGCAACGAACATTCAGTACTTC.

In this sample, this clone turned up once. Other DNA sequences in the same sample also yield this CDR3. The chain joins TRBV5-1 to TRBJ2-5, with a tentative D call TRBD2 (5 bases). CDR1 and CDR2 from the germline V gene are SGHRS and YFSETQ. Trimming took 0 bases from V and 5 from J, leaving 11 bases between them. The CDR3 loop spans 14 amino acids. The CDR3 reads CASSLGGSSETQYF. CDR3 nucleotides: TGCGCCAGCAGCTTGGGAGGGAGTTCGGAGACCCAGTACTTC.

The V and J genes are TRBV28 and TRBJ2-6, with TRBD1 matching over 12 bases. The CDR3 is made up of 18 amino acids. The trim removed 3 bases at V and 2 bases at J, leaving 5 bases unmatched. CDR1 is MDHEN and CDR2 is SYDVKM in the germline V gene. Here the CDR3 reads CASSLGTGGIAGANVLTF. In DNA, the CDR3 is TGTGCCAGCAGTTTGGGGACAGGGGGCATCGCTGGGGCCAACGTCCTGACTTTC.

The rearrangement joins TRBV5-5 to TRBJ1-3; TRBD1 aligns across 8 bases. The V segment lost 4 bases and the J segment 0 bases; nucleotides outside the gene matches: 6. CDR1 and CDR2 from the germline V gene are SGHKS and YYEKEE (reference sequence). The CDR3 length is 16 residues. CDR3 amino acids: CASSVTGASSGNTIYF. The CDR3 DNA reads TGTGCCAGCAGCGTGACAGGGGCCTCCTCTGGAAACACCATATATTTT.

The chain uses TRBV19 and TRBJ2-1; the D gene is possibly TRBD1 (6 bases). Germline V CDR1 and CDR2: LNHDA, SQIVND (reference sequence). Trimming cost V 6 bases and J 8 bases, with 26 bases left between them. This CDR3 contains 17 residues. As DNA, the CDR3 is TGTGCCAGTAGCCAACTGAGACAGGTATTGAACTTTGATGAGCAGTTCTTC. This sequence encodes CASSQLRQVLNFDEQFF.

This chain connects TRBV6-1 to TRBJ2-3; 10 positions agree with TRBD1. The CDR3 loop spans 16 amino acids. In germline, CDR1 is MNHNS, CDR2 SASEGT. V lost 1 base, J lost 3 bases, and 4 bases stayed unmatched. The CDR3 here is CASSEGMGQGTDTQYF. In nucleotides, the CDR3 is TGTGCCAGCAGTGAAGGTATGGGACAGGGGACAGATACGCAGTATTTT.

The rearrangement joins TRBV28 to TRBJ2-1; the match to TRBD1 covers 7 bases. The CDR3 loop spans 14 amino acids. The ends lost 9 bases at V and 5 bases at J; junction bases unmatched: 10. From germline, CDR1 is MDHEN and CDR2 SYDVKM. The CDR3 loop reads CASTRQGRNNEQFF. The CDR3 DNA sequence: TGTGCCAGTACACGACAGGGTAGGAACAATGAGCAGTTCTTC.